This T cell receptor (beta chain) emerged from a study of T cell repertoires in cytomegalovirus infection. Overall study: The public TCR beta signatures pointed to both CMV infection and matching HLA type.

CDR3 size: 16 residues. Germline CDR1 SEHNR, CDR2 FQNEAQ (reference sequence). V was cut by 7 bases and J by 3 bases, with 20 bases left in between. Whole-study findings and limits: What dominated the ex vivo response were HLA-C-restricted CMV-specific TCR beta clonotypes.

In its sample, this clonotype was seen many times. Its antigen is not known. TCRdb redid the calling of the reads with MiXCR, one entry per CDR3 protein. The sample lists approximately 290,000 distinct CDR3 sequences; 25% were seen once. Sequencing was done on a sample of PBMCs. The V and J genes are TRBV7-9 and TRBJ2-3; D gene ambiguous. This TCR came from a human donor in good health (CMV status not recorded). Some clones in this sample may be carry-over from other donors' samples. The CDR3 reads CASNSDRGFRTDTQYF. CDR3 nucleotides: TGTGCCAGCAACTCAGACCGAGGCTTTCGAACAGATACGCAGTATTTT.